This T cell receptor beta chain comes out of a study of blood T cells in healthy people across ages. A sample-barcoded 5' primer and a J-beta primer mix were used in a second PCR of roughly 6 to 12 cycles. Per sample, CDR3-containing paired-end reads numbered at least 2.5 million. TCRdb reprocessed the 5' RACE reads with MiXCR, giving one entry per CDR3 protein. The sample records roughly 570,000 distinct CDR3 sequences, 27% being singletons. Per the germline V gene, CDR1 is MNHNY and CDR2 is SVGAGI (reference sequence). J was trimmed by 3 bases and V by 4 bases; bases with no gene match: 8. The CDR3 totals 16 residues.

The clonotype was recovered from a woman between 65 and 79 years old in good health. Sample: blood. The rearrangement links TRBV6-6 to TRBJ1-4; 7 nucleotides line up with TRBD1. CDR3 DNA: TGTGCCAGCAGTTTCCCCCCCGGGACAGCTAATGAAAAACTGTTTTTT. Protein: CASSFPPGTANEKLFF.